The next 30 T cell receptor beta chains were all read from a single sample in a study of patients and donors after allogeneic stem cell transplantation. TCRdb re-derived calls from the RT-PCR reads in MiXCR, one entry per CDR3 protein. The sample holds about 2,200 distinct CDR3 sequences, roughly 29% seen once. Material for sequencing was blood, either unsorted or a sorted T cell fraction (not recorded which). These receptors were obtained from a human donor who was either an allogeneic HSCT recipient or a stem cell or donor lymphocyte infusion donor (not recorded which). It is not recorded whose cells these are; they may come from a transplant donor.

Sample share makes this clonotype hyperexpanded. This chain connects TRBV7-6 to TRBJ2-2; 7 bases are shared with TRBD2. V trimming: 0 bases; J trimming: 6 bases; junction bases outside the gene matches: 7. Germline CDR1 reads SGHVS; CDR2 reads FNYEAQ. CDR3 size: 16 residues. CDR3 amino acids: CASSLATGGLPGELFF. The DNA for the CDR3 is TGTGCCAGCAGCTTAGCAACGGGAGGTCTCCCCGGGGAGCTGTTTTTT.

This chain joins TRBV5-1 and TRBJ2-5, with D perhaps matching TRBD1 (5 bases). Per the germline V gene, CDR1 is SGHRS and CDR2 is YFSETQ. V lost 1 base and J 3 bases, leaving 7 bases between the germline ends. CDR3 size: 13 residues. The CDR3 is CASSLPTEETQYF. CDR3 sequence (DNA): TGCGCCAGCAGCTTGCCGACAGAAGAGACCCAGTACTTC.

The chain couples TRBV11-2 to TRBJ2-5, with a possible D match to TRBD2 (6 bases). The length of the CDR3 is 15 residues. The germline V and J ends were trimmed by 5 bases and 2 bases, with 15 bases remaining between them. Germline V gene sequence: CDR1 SGHAT, CDR2 FQNNGV. CDR3 DNA sequence: TGTGCCAGCAGCCCCTATGGGCGGGGACAAGAGACCCAGTACTTC. Amino acids: CASSPYGRGQETQYF. The full variable domain, with the rest looked up from reference TRBV11-2 and TRBJ2-5, is EAGVAQSPRYKIIEKRQSVAFWCNPISGHATLYWYQQILGQGPKLLIQFQNNGVVDDSQLPKDRFSAERLKGVDSTLKIQPAKLEDSAVYLCASSPYGRGQETQYFGPGTRLLVL.

The chain joins TRBV15 to TRBJ2-5, with TRBD2 matching over 12 bases. CDR1 and CDR2 (germline): LNHNV, YYDKDF (reference sequence). J lost 2 bases, V lost 6 bases, and 7 bases had no gene match. This CDR3 spans 16 amino acids. CDR3 nucleotides: TGTGCCACCAGGTCACTAGCGGGAGGTGGGCAAGAGACCCAGTACTTC. Protein product: CATRSLAGGGQETQYF.

This clonotype is large within its sample. V is TRBV5-1 and J is TRBJ2-5; D tentatively fits TRBD1 or TRBD2 (5 bases each). This CDR3 region has 15 residues. CDR1 and CDR2 (germline): SGHRS, YFSETQ. V lost 0 bases and J lost 3, with 12 bases in between. This CDR3 reads CASSLAGTEKETQYF. The CDR3 nucleotides are TGCGCCAGCAGCTTGGCCGGGACGGAAAAAGAGACCCAGTACTTC.

The chain uses TRBV6-6 and TRBJ2-3; the D is unclear. The germline V gene encodes CDR1 MNHNY and CDR2 SVGAGI (reference sequence). Trimming shortened V by 2 bases and J by 1 base, and 7 bases separated the two germline ends. The CDR3 runs 14 residues. The CDR3 loop is CASSYPKGTDTQYF. CDR3 coding DNA: TGTGCCAGCAGTTACCCGAAGGGCACAGATACGCAGTATTTT.

This chain uses TRBV20-1 with TRBJ2-7, with 14 bases lining up with TRBD2. This CDR3 has 16 residues. Germline CDR1 is DFQATT and CDR2 is SNEGSKA (reference sequence). V was pared by 3 bases and J by 2 bases, with 6 bases of the junction left unmatched. CDR3 DNA: TGCAGTGCTAGGACTAGCGGGAGGGAGGGACCCTACGAGCAGTACTTC. Its translation: CSARTSGREGPYEQYF.

The chain links TRBV4-3 to TRBJ2-1; D might be TRBD2 (6 bases). V lost 0 bases and J 8 bases, leaving 17 bases between the germline ends. The CDR3 has 16 amino acids. Germline CDR1 LGHNA, CDR2 YSLEER. Here the CDR3 reads CASSQESGGGWYEQFF. CDR3 bases: TGCGCCAGCAGCCAAGAGTCTGGTGGGGGGTGGTATGAGCAGTTCTTC.

The chain couples TRBV7-2 to TRBJ1-6, with D hard to call. Deletions cut 1 base from V and 7 bases from J, with 2 bases between. The CDR3 is 12 residues long. Germline V gene data show CDR1 as SGHTA and CDR2 as FQGNSA. The CDR3 nucleotides are TGTGCCAGCAGCTTAGACAATTCACCCCTCCACTTT. Its protein product is CASSLDNSPLHF.

This chain uses TRBV6-4 with TRBJ1-2; 10 nucleotides agree with TRBD1. V was clipped by 5 bases and J by 4 bases; unmatched bases: 10. The CDR3 is made up of 16 amino acids. CDR1 is MRHNA and CDR2 is SNTAGT in the germline V gene. The CDR3 spells CASSRSPGQGSYGYTF. Written as DNA, the CDR3 is TGTGCCAGCAGTCGAAGCCCGGGACAGGGGAGCTATGGCTACACCTTC.

This clonotype was seen only a few times. This chain joins TRBV10-3 and TRBJ2-1; 8 bases line up with TRBD2. The junction had 15 bases not matched to a gene; V was cut back by 10 bases and J by 7 bases. The V gene's germline CDR1 is ENHRY and CDR2 SYGVKD. This CDR3 is 15 amino acids long. The CDR3 DNA follows: TGTGCCACCAAAACCGGGGGGGCACTATGGAATGAGCAGTTCTTC. Translation gives CATKTGGALWNEQFF.

This clonotype was seen only a few times. The chain has TRBV12-2 and TRBJ1-2; the table gives TRBD1 as D, unverified against the DNA. TRBV12-2 is recorded as a pseudogene. The CDR3 sequence is 15 residues long. CDR3 nucleotides: TGTGCAAGTCGCTTAGAATACCGGACAGACTATGGCTACACCTTC. Amino acid sequence: CASRLEYRTDYGYTF.

This clonotype was counted a few times. The chain uses TRBV2 and TRBJ2-5; unclear D gene. From germline, CDR1 is SNHLY and CDR2 FYNNEI. Trimming pared 2 bases from V and 2 bases from J, leaving 3 bases between. This CDR3 contains 12 residues. DNA of the CDR3: TGTGCCAGCAGTGAAAGTCAAGAGACCCAGTACTTC. Translation: CASSESQETQYF.

By share, this clonotype ranks as medium-sized (0.01 to 0.1%). V is TRBV20-1 and J is TRBJ2-5; no clear D. V was clipped by 3 bases and J by 4 bases, with 6 bases between them. The germline V gene encodes CDR1 DFQATT and CDR2 SNEGSKA (reference sequence). This CDR3 comprises 11 residues. The CDR3 coding sequence is TGCAGTGCTAGGGGCGGAGAGACCCAGTACTTC. This translates into CSARGGETQYF.

The chain combines TRBV7-2 with TRBJ2-3, with 11 bases fitting TRBD2. Germline V gives CDR1 SGHTA, CDR2 FQGNSA. J lost 6 bases, V lost 4 bases, and 6 bases had no gene match. CDR3 length: 15 residues. The CDR3 DNA reads as TGTGCCAGCAGCTCACTAGCGGGAGTAACCGATACGCAGTATTTT. It translates to CASSSLAGVTDTQYF.

The V call is TRBV6-5, the J call TRBJ2-3; 11 bases match TRBD2. The CDR3 totals 16 residues. V gave up 4 bases and J gave up 2 bases; unmatched junction bases: 5. CDR1 is MNHEY, CDR2 SVGAGI, per germline. The CDR3 is CASSSPTSGDTDTQYF. The DNA for the CDR3 is TGTGCCAGCAGTTCCCCGACTAGCGGGGACACAGATACGCAGTATTTT.

The J gene is TRBJ2-7, the V gene TRBV3-1; D gene unclear. The germline gives CDR1 LGHDT, CDR2 YNNKEL (reference sequence). This CDR3 has 12 amino acids. Trimming took 0 bases from V and 3 from J, leaving 3 bases between them. DNA of the CDR3: TGTGCCAGCAGCCAAGACTACTACGAGCAGTACTTC. It codes for CASSQDYYEQYF.

The gene calls are TRBV6-5 and TRBJ1-2; D possibly corresponds to TRBD1 (6 bases). Trimming pared 0 bases from V and 4 bases from J, leaving 15 bases between. CDR3 length equals 16 residues. Germline values: CDR1 MNHEY, CDR2 SVGAGI. CDR3 region: CASSYSSGQHSYGYTF. The CDR3 DNA follows: TGTGCCAGCAGTTACTCCTCTGGACAGCACAGCTATGGCTACACCTTC.

V usage is TRBV7-6 and J usage is TRBJ2-5; D not certain. The V gene lost 3 bases and the J gene lost 1 base, with 6 bases spanning the gap. The CDR3 sequence is 13 residues long. In germline, CDR1 is SGHVS, CDR2 FNYEAQ. The CDR3 reads CASSLGSQETQYF. The CDR3 nucleotides read TGTGCCAGCAGCTTGGGCAGCCAAGAGACCCAGTACTTC.

This clonotype has more than one count but fewer than ten. V is TRBV7-2 and J is TRBJ2-1; D not certain. The CDR3 extends over 12 amino acids. V gave up 1 base and J gave up 6 bases, with 4 bases separating them. Per germline, CDR1 SGHTA and CDR2 FQGNSA. CDR3 DNA sequence: TGTGCCAGCAGCTTAGAAGGCAATGAGCAGTTCTTC. Amino acid sequence: CASSLEGNEQFF.

The rearrangement uses TRBV30 and TRBJ1-2, with D uncertain. The CDR3 is 12 amino acids. Germline V gives CDR1 GTSNPN, CDR2 SVGIG (reference sequence). Deletions cut 1 base from V and 3 bases from J, with 6 bases between. Written as DNA, the CDR3 is TGTGCCTGGAGTGGGGAGGACTATGGCTACACCTTC. Its protein is CAWSGEDYGYTF.

The chain couples TRBV25-1 to TRBJ2-5, with D possibly called TRBD1 or TRBD2 (5 bases each). V was cut by 3 bases and J by 2 bases, with 10 bases left in between. Germline V gene sequence: CDR1 MGHDK, CDR2 SYGVNS. The CDR3 loop spans 14 amino acids. CDR3 DNA sequence: TGTGCCAGCAGTGAGAGGGGACGGCAAGAGACCCAGTACTTC. Translated: CASSERGRQETQYF.

The CDR3 sequence: CASSSYSGADTQYF. CDR3 DNA: TGTGCCAGCAGCTCCTACTCAGGGGCAGATACGCAGTATTTT. J is TRBJ2-3 and V is TRBV7-2, with a weak D call TRBD1 (6 bases). V gave up 4 bases and J gave up 4 bases, with 12 bases separating them. CDR3 length: 14 residues. CDR1 SGHTA and CDR2 FQGNSA come from the germline V gene. Supplemented by reference TRBV7-2 and TRBJ2-3, the full variable domain reads GAGVSQSPSNKVTEKGKDVELRCDPISGHTALYWYRQSLGQGLEFLIYFQGNSAPDKSGLPSDRFSAERTGGSVSTLTIQRTQQEDSAVYLCASSSYSGADTQYFGPGTRLTVL.

This clonotype turned up a few times. The gene calls are TRBV3-1 and TRBJ2-6, with D unclear. The CDR3 runs to 19 residues. Germline V lookup: CDR1 LGHDT, CDR2 YNNKEL (reference sequence). Trimming took off 1 base at V and 1 base at J, with 17 bases between the two ends. The CDR3 coding sequence is TGTGCCAGCAGCCAAGTTGCCACTTCTTCGGAGTCTGGGGCCAACGTCCTGACTTTC. As protein: CASSQVATSSESGANVLTF.

The V call is TRBV11-2, the J call TRBJ2-2; D is undetermined. Germline-derived CDR1 and CDR2 are SGHAT and FQNNGV. V dropped 3 bases and J dropped 2 bases, with 4 bases sitting between them. This CDR3 has 13 residues. The chain's CDR3 is CASSFINTGELFF. CDR3 coding DNA: TGTGCCAGCAGCTTTATTAACACCGGGGAGCTGTTTTTT.

This clonotype was seen more than once but under ten times. The CDR3 sequence: CASHPRVVTDTQYF. CDR3 coding DNA: TGTGCCAGCCACCCCCGGGTGGTCACAGATACGCAGTATTTT. The V call is TRBV5-5, the J call TRBJ2-3; D gene unclear. The CDR3 spans 14 residues. The V end lost 7 bases, the J end lost 2 bases, and 14 bases lay between the germline ends. CDR1 is SGHKS, CDR2 YYEKEE, per germline (reference sequence).

This clonotype turned up a few times. The chain is built from TRBV6-2 or TRBV6-3 and TRBJ1-2; D gene unclear. The germline CDR1 and CDR2 sequences are MNHEY and SVGEGT. Trimming stripped 5 bases from V and 2 bases from J, with 12 bases between. The CDR3 has 14 amino acids. Here the CDR3 DNA reads TGTGCCAGCAGTACGGCAGGAATGAACTATGGCTACACCTTC. Translation: CASSTAGMNYGYTF.

This clonotype was observed a handful of times. The genes are TRBV7-6 and TRBJ2-3, with 7 bases fitting TRBD2. Germline V gene data show CDR1 as SGHVS and CDR2 as FNYEAQ. CDR3 length equals 16 residues. V trimming: 2 bases; J trimming: 3 bases; junction bases outside the gene matches: 8. This CDR3 reads CASSLRRLAETDTQYF. Here the CDR3 DNA reads TGTGCCAGCAGCTTAAGAAGGCTAGCGGAGACAGATACGCAGTATTTT.

V and J are TRBV6-6 and TRBJ1-1; D is unresolved. CDR1 is MNHNY and CDR2 is SVGAGI in the germline V gene (reference sequence). V lost 2 bases and J 1 base, leaving 5 bases between the germline ends. The CDR3 runs 13 residues. The CDR3: CASSYAPNTEAFF. CDR3 sequence (DNA): TGTGCCAGCAGTTACGCACCGAACACTGAAGCTTTCTTT.

J is TRBJ2-5 and V is TRBV20-1; 10 nucleotides line up with TRBD1. The germline V gene has CDR1 DFQATT and CDR2 SNEGSKA (reference sequence). J was trimmed by 3 bases and V by 6 bases; bases with no gene match: 4. This CDR3 region has 13 residues. CDR3 DNA sequence: TGCAGTGCCTTCGGGACAGGGGAAGAGACCCAGTACTTC. This gives the protein CSAFGTGEETQYF.